The T cell receptor (beta chain) described here comes from a study of blood T cell repertoires in COVID-19. Study-wide background: Sites across the United States, Italy and Spain contributed samples from acute and convalescent COVID-19. Sources were T cells, B-cell-depleted T cells, or PBMCs; the material itself was cDNA or gDNA.

Original handling: Amplification from reference gene primers served as the basis for estimated nucleated cell counts. Method: immunoSEQ multiplex PCR; TCRdb's copy keeps in-frame clones and lacks some. V and J calls and clone size are copied from that table; D and trimming were computed from the DNA. The table includes roughly 250,000 clones, 65% to 85% detected once. In its sample, this clone was seen a few times. Germline-derived CDR1 and CDR2 are ENHRY and SYGVKD. The V and J ends lost 0 bases and 4 bases respectively, with 6 bases between them. The CDR3 is made up of 13 amino acids. The sequenced material came from peripheral blood. The chain uses TRBV10-3 and TRBJ1-2, with D hard to call. The clonotype was recovered from a woman aged 35 to 49 who had recovered from COVID-19. The chain's CDR3 is CAISESGTYGYTF. CDR3 sequence (DNA): TGTGCCATCAGTGAGTCCGGTACCTATGGCTACACCTTC.